The 10 T cell receptor beta chains below were found in one sample sequenced in a study of CD8+ T cells in alopecia areata. The sample's treatment: oral pan-JAK inhibitor, 5-10 mg twice daily. cDNA reverse transcribed from extracted RNA served as the sequencing template. Produced via immunoSEQ multiplex PCR; TCRdb's table is partial and in-frame only. The sample contains approximately 210,000 clones, roughly 44% of which appear only once. The sequenced sample was CD4+ T cells sorted from blood, obtained around week 37, from a patient treated with tofacitinib. These receptors all come from a human donor with alopecia areata.

V usage is TRBV7-2 and J usage is TRBJ2-6; D gene ambiguous. Trimming stripped 7 bases from V and 2 bases from J, with 6 bases between. This CDR3 is built from 13 residues. CDR1 and CDR2 from the germline V gene are SGHTA and FQGNSA. The CDR3 region has the DNA TGTGCCAGCAACGCACCTGGGGCCAACGTCCTGACTTTC. Its protein is CASNAPGANVLTF.

The chain is built from TRBV19 and TRBJ2-4; a weak D match, TRBD1 (7 bases). The V end was cut by 7 bases, the J end by 0 bases, with 13 bases between. Germline-derived CDR1 and CDR2 are LNHDA and SQIVND (reference sequence). The CDR3 is made up of 15 amino acids. The CDR3 region is CASTGGQLAKNIQYF. CDR3 coding DNA: TGTGCCAGTACAGGGGGGCAGCTAGCCAAAAACATTCAGTACTTC. The whole variable domain, remainder taken from reference TRBV19 and TRBJ2-4, is DGGITQSPKYLFRKEGQNVTLSCEQNLNHDAMYWYRQDPGQGLRLIYYSQIVNDFQKGDIAEGYSVSREKKESFPLTVTSAQKNPTAFYLCASTGGQLAKNIQYFGAGTRLSVL.

This chain joins TRBV7-9 and TRBJ2-7; 10 nucleotides agree with TRBD1. J lost 11 bases, V lost 5 bases, and 3 bases had no gene match. CDR1 SEHNR and CDR2 FQNEAQ come from the germline V gene (reference sequence). The CDR3 has 11 amino acids. CDR3 DNA sequence: TGTGCCAGCAGCCGGGGGACAGGGGAGTACTTC. It encodes CASSRGTGEYF. Based on the CDR3 plus reference TRBV7-9 and TRBJ2-7, the full variable domain is DTGVSQNPRHKITKRGQNVTFRCDPISEHNRLYWYRQTLGQGPEFLTYFQNEAQLEKSRLLSDRFSAERPKGSFSTLEIQRTEQGDSAMYLCASSRGTGEYFGPGTRLTVT.

Comment on this clone: A read error likely explains this, since a far larger clone differs by one base. The chain has TRBV5-1 and TRBJ1-1, with 9 bases lining up with TRBD1. This CDR3 is built from 13 residues. V trimming: 4 bases; J trimming: 4 bases; junction bases outside the gene matches: 2. Per the germline V gene, CDR1 is SGHRS and CDR2 is YFSETQ. This chain's CDR3 is CASSTDRGTEAFF. CDR3 coding DNA: TGCGCCAGCAGCACGGACAGGGGCACTGAAGCTTTCTTT.

The rearrangement uses TRBV29-1 and TRBJ2-5; D possibly uses TRBD1 or TRBD2 (5 bases each). The CDR3 has 10 residues. The germline gives CDR1 SQVTM, CDR2 ANQGSEA. CDR3 sequence: CTGGGETQYF. The CDR3 region has the DNA TGCACGGGTGGGGGTGAGACCCAGTACTTC.

This chain uses TRBV4-3 with TRBJ2-1, with a weak D call TRBD2 (5 bases). Germline V CDR1 and CDR2: LGHNA, YSLEER. The V gene lost 0 bases and the J gene lost 10 bases, with 7 bases spanning the gap. This CDR3 region has 12 residues. CDR3 coding DNA: TGCGCCAGCAGCCAAGAGCGCGGGGAGCAGTTCTTC. It specifies CASSQERGEQFF.

The V call is TRBV28, the J call TRBJ2-4; D possibly matches TRBD1 or TRBD2 (5 bases each). Germline V CDR1 and CDR2: MDHEN, SYDVKM. The CDR3 covers 13 residues. Between the trimmed V and J ends, which lost 6 bases and 7 bases, there was a span of 13 bases. CDR3 loop: CASRPGAGNIQYF. CDR3 coding DNA: TGTGCCAGCAGACCCGGGGCCGGGAACATTCAGTACTTC.

The rearrangement links TRBV29-1 to TRBJ2-5; TRBD2 is a possible D gene (5 bases). The germline V gene has CDR1 SQVTM and CDR2 ANQGSEA. V lost 7 bases and J lost 7, with 16 bases in between. The CDR3 extends over 12 amino acids. The CDR3, as DNA: TGCAGCGGTGACGGGGTCCCAGGGACCCAGTACTTC. It yields the protein CSGDGVPGTQYF.

The V call is TRBV10-3, the J call TRBJ2-1, with 7 bases matching TRBD1. The CDR3 runs 12 residues. V dropped 5 bases and J dropped 13; count of bases not matched to a gene: 8. From germline, CDR1 is ENHRY and CDR2 SYGVKD. In nucleotides, the CDR3 is TGTGCCATCAGTACTACAGGGGTGGGACAGTTCTTC. Translation gives CAISTTGVGQFF.

The chain has TRBV4-1 and TRBJ2-3; D is unresolved. CDR3 length: 17 residues. Germline V gives CDR1 MGHRA, CDR2 YSYEKL. V shed 0 bases and J shed 1 base, with 14 bases lying between them. The CDR3 sequence is CASSQDVTFGGTDTQYF. The CDR3 region has the DNA TGCGCCAGCAGCCAAGATGTTACATTCGGAGGCACAGATACGCAGTATTTT.